Described below is a single T cell receptor beta chain sequence and its context. The data derive from a study of blood T cell repertoires in COVID-19. Membership in each cohort depended on participant-reported clinical history. Germline CDR1 and CDR2: SGHDN and FVKESK. The CDR3 runs 15 residues. J was trimmed by 8 bases and V by 6 bases; bases with no gene match: 14. Sequenced by immunoSEQ multiplex PCR; TCRdb stores in-frame clones only, minus some. This repertoire shows around 300,000 clones, around 86% found once; its top ten account for about 1.7%. V is TRBV14 and J is TRBJ1-2; 8 nucleotides match TRBD1. The sequencing sample was made of PBMCs or T cells enriched from blood (not recorded which). The TCR comes from a middle-aged woman who had recovered from COVID-19. Written as DNA, the CDR3 is TGTGCCAGCAGTCGCGACAGGGGAACCTTCCGGGGCTACACCTTC. As protein: CASSRDRGTFRGYTF.